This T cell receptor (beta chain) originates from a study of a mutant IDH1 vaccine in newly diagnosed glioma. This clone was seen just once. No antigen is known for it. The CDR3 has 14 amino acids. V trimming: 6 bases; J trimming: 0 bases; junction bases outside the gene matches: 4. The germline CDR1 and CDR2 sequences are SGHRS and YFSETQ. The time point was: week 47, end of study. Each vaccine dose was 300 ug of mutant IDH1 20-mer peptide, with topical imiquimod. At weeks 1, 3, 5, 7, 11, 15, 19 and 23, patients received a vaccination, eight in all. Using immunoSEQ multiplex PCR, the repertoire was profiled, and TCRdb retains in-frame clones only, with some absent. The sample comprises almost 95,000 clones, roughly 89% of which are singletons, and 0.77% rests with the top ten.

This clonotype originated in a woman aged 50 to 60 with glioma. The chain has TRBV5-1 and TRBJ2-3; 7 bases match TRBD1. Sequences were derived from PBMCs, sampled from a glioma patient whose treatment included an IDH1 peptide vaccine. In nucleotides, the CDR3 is TGCGCCAGCATCCAGGGACAGAGCACAGATACGCAGTATTTT. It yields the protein CASIQGQSTDTQYF.